This TCR beta chain derives from a study of blood T cell repertoires in COVID-19. This clone was recorded a few times. The method was immunoSEQ multiplex PCR; TCRdb's version includes in-frame clones alone and lacks a portion of them. The sample holds more than 150,000 clones, 70% to 90% seen once. Germline CDR1 reads LNHNV; CDR2 reads YYDKDF (reference sequence). The CDR3 has 15 amino acids. V lost 0 bases, J lost 2 bases, and 8 bases lay in between. This sequence originates from a man aged 55 to 70 with acute or convalescent COVID-19. This rearrangement joins TRBV15 to TRBJ1-5; possibly TRBD1 for D (5 bases). Sequencing was done on a sample of peripheral blood. The CDR3 is CATSRDPGGNQPQHF. CDR3 bases: TGTGCCACCAGCAGAGATCCGGGGGGCAATCAGCCCCAGCATTTT.